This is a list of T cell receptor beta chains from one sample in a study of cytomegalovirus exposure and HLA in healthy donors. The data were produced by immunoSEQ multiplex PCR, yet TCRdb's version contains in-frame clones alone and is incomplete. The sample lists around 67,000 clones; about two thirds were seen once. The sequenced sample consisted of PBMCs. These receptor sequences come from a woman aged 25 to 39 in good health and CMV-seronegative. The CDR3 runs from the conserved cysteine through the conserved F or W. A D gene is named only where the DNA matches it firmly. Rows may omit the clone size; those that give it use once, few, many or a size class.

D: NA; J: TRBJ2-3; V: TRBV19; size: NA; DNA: TGTGCCAGTAGTGACACAAACTCCGATACGCAGTATTTT; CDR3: CASSDTNSDTQYF
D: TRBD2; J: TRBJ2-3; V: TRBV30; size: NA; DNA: TGTGCCTGGAGTGCCGGGGGGGCCCGAAGCACAGATACGCAGTATTTT; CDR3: CAWSAGGARSTDTQYF
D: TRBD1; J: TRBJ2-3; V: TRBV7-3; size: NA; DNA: TGTGCCAGCAGCTTAACAGGGGGCATGACAGATACGCAGTATTTT; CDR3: CASSLTGGMTDTQYF
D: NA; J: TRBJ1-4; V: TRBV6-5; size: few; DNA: TGTGCCAGCAGTTACTCGAGTTACAGGCGGAATGAAAAACTGTTTTTT; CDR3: CASSYSSYRRNEKLFF
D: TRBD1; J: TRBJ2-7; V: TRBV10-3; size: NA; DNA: TGTGCCATCAGTGAGAGGGACAGGGCAGGTGAGCAGTACTTC; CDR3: CAISERDRAGEQYF
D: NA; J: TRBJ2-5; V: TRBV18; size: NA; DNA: TGTGCCAGCTCACCGACTCCGCGGGAGACCCAGTACTTC; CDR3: CASSPTPRETQYF
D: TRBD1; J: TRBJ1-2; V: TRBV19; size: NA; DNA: TGTGCCTGCCAAACAGGGGGATCAGACTATGGCTACACCTTC; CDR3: CACQTGGSDYGYTF
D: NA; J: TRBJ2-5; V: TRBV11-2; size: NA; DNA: TGTGCCAGCAGCTTATTTAGTTCCAAAGAGACCCAGTACTTC; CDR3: CASSLFSSKETQYF
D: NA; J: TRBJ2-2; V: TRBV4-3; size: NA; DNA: TGCGCCAGCAGCCACTTTCTGTGGAACACCGGGGAGCTGTTTTTT; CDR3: CASSHFLWNTGELFF
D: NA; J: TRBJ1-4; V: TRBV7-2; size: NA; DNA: TGTGCCAGCAGCTCGGGGGATGAAAAACTGTTTTTT; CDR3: CASSSGDEKLFF
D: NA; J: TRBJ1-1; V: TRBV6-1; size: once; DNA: TGTGCCAGCAGTGAATTGCAGGGAAGGGGGAACACTGAAGCTTTCTTT; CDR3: CASSELQGRGNTEAFF
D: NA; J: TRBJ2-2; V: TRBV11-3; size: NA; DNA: TGTGCCAGCAGACGGGTAGCAGGGACCGGGGAGCTGTTTTTT; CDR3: CASRRVAGTGELFF
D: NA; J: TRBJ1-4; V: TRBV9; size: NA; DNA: TGTGCCAGCAGCGTATCCCCCCAGGGAACTAATGAAAAACTGTTTTTT; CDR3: CASSVSPQGTNEKLFF
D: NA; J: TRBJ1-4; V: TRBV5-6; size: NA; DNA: TGTGCCAGCAGCTTGTATGCAACTAATGAAAAACTGTTTTTT; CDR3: CASSLYATNEKLFF
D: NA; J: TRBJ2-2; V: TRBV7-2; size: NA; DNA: TGTGCCAGCAACCCCCAGGGCCTCAACACCGGGGAGCTGTTTTTT; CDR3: CASNPQGLNTGELFF
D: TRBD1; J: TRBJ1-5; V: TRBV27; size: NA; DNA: TGTGCCAGCAGTGATCTGGCCTGGGGACAGGGAAGCAATCAGCCCCAGCATTTT; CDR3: CASSDLAWGQGSNQPQHF
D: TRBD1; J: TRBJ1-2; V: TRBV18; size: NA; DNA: TGTGCCAGCTCAATCGGGACAGCCTATGGCTACACCTTC; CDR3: CASSIGTAYGYTF
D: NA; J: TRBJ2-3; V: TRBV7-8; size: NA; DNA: TGTGCGGTCAGGGCTAACCCTAGCACAGATACGCAGTATTTT; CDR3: CAVRANPSTDTQYF
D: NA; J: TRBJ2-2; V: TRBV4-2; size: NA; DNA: TGTGCCAGCAGCCAAGGAAGAGCCGGGGAGCTGTTTTTT; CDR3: CASSQGRAGELFF
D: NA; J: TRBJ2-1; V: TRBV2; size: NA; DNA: TGTGCCAGCAGGGCCGGGAAGACTTACAATGTTGAGCAGTTCTTC; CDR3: CASRAGKTYNVEQFF
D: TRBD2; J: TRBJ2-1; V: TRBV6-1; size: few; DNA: TGTGCCAGCAGTGATTGGGGCCGGGGGCGGGGGGATGAGCAGTTCTTC; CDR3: CASSDWGRGRGDEQFF
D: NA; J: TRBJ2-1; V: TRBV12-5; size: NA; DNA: TGTGCTAGTGGCCCTGGGAGAAATGAGCAGTTCTTC; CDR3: CASGPGRNEQFF
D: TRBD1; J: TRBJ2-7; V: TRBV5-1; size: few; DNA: TGCGCCAGCAGCTCCGACAGGGTTCCTTTGGACGAGCAGTACTTC; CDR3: CASSSDRVPLDEQYF
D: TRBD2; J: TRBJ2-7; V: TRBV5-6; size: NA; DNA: TGTGCCAGCAGCAAAGGGACTAGCGGCTACGAGCAGTACTTC; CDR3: CASSKGTSGYEQYF
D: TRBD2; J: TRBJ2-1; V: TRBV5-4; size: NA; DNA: TGTGCCAGCAGCTTTGCCAGCGGGGGGGCGAATGAGCAGTTCTTC; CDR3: CASSFASGGANEQFF
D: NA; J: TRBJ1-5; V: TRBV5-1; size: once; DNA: TGCGCCAGCAGCTTGGATACAGGCAATCAGCCCCAGCATTTT; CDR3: CASSLDTGNQPQHF
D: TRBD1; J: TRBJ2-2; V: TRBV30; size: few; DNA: TGTGCCTGGAGTGCCGGGACAGGGAACACCGGGGAGCTGTTTTTT; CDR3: CAWSAGTGNTGELFF
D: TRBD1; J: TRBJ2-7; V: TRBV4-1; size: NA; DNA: TGCGCCAGCAGCCAAGGGGACAGGGAGGGCGAGCAGTACTTC; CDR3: CASSQGDREGEQYF
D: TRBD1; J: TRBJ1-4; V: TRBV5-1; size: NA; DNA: TGCGCCAGCAGCCAGGGACAGGCTAATGAAAAACTGTTTTTT; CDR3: CASSQGQANEKLFF
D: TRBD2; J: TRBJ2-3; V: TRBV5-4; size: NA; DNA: TGTGCCAGCAGCATAGGACTAGCCAGCACAGATACGCAGTATTTT; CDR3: CASSIGLASTDTQYF
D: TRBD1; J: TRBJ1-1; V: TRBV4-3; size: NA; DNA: TGCGCCAGCAGCCAAGCAGACAGCGGACAGGCGAACACTGAAGCTTTCTTT; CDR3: CASSQADSGQANTEAFF
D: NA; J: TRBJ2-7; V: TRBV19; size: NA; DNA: TGTGCCAGTAGTATAGTGGGCAGTTACGAGCAGTACTTC; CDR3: CASSIVGSYEQYF
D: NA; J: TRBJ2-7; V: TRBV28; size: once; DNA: TGTGCCAGCAGATCCACCGGGAGAGGGTACGAGCAGTACTTC; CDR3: CASRSTGRGYEQYF
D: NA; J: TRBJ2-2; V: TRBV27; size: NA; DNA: TGTGCCAGCAGTTTATCTGGCAGGGGTACCGGGGAGCTGTTTTTT; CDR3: CASSLSGRGTGELFF
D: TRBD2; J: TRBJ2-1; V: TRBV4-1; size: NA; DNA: TGCGCCAGCAGCCAAGACCATACACCGGGACTAGCGGGGGGGCTGAGCTACAATGAGCAGTTCTTC; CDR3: CASSQDHTPGLAGGLSYNEQFF
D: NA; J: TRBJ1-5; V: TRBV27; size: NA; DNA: TGTGCCAGCAGTTTGGTGAGAGGGGGACAGCCCCAGCATTTT; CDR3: CASSLVRGGQPQHF
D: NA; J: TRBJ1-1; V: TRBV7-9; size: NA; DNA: TGTGCCAGCAGAAGCAACGGTAGAGGGTCGATCGCTTTCTTT; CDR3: CASRSNGRGSIAFF
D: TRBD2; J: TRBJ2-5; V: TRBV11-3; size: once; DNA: TGTGCCAGCAGCTCTTCCTACGGGGGGGTCCGAGAGACCCAGTACTTC; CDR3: CASSSSYGGVRETQYF
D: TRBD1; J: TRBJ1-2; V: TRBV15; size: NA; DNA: TGTGCCACCAGCAGAGATCTCGACAGGGCCCACTATGGCTACACCTTC; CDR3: CATSRDLDRAHYGYTF
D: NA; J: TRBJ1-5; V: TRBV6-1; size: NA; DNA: TGTGCCAGCAACGACAGGAATCAGCCCCAGCATTTT; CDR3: CASNDRNQPQHF
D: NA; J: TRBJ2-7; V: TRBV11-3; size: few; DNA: TGTGCCAGCAGCCCCGGGGTAGGGCTATACGAGCAGTACTTC; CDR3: CASSPGVGLYEQYF